The rows below give T cell receptor beta chains drawn from one sample of a study of blood T cells in healthy people across ages. TCRdb called the 5' RACE reads again in MiXCR, with one record for every CDR3 protein. The data show around 700,000 distinct CDR3 sequences, more than 20% seen once. The sample also formed part of further work on T cells of mothers and their children.

Material: blood. The receptors were gathered from a boy aged 5-17 years in good health. Each CDR3 is given with its conserved first and last residue. Fields, in order: D gene, J gene, clone size, V gene, CDR3 protein, CDR3 DNA. D genes are given only for firm matches. Clone sizes are given selectively: once, few, many, or a class where the clone is expanded.

-	TRBJ2-5	-	TRBV10-3	CAISSAGETQYF	TGTGCCATCAGCTCTGCCGGGGAGACCCAGTACTTC
TRBD2	TRBJ2-3	-	TRBV20-1	CSAKTSGTDTQYF	TGCAGTGCTAAAACTAGCGGCACAGATACGCAGTATTTT
-	TRBJ1-1	few	TRBV5-1	CATQQGPNTEAFF	TGCGCCACCCAACAGGGTCCGAACACTGAAGCTTTCTTT
TRBD2	TRBJ2-1	few	TRBV6-6	CASSYRGTSAYNEQFF	TGTGCCAGCAGTTACCGGGGGACTAGTGCCTACAATGAGCAGTTCTTC
TRBD1	TRBJ2-7	-	TRBV20-1	CSARQGEIHEQYF	TGCAGTGCTAGACAGGGGGAGATCCACGAGCAGTACTTC
-	TRBJ1-1	few	TRBV6-5	CASKREMGEAFF	TGTGCCAGCAAACGGGAGATGGGTGAAGCTTTCTTT
-	TRBJ2-1	-	TRBV12-3/TRBV12-4	CAGSAGWDGEQFF	TGTGCCGGTTCGGCAGGGTGGGATGGTGAGCAGTTCTTC
TRBD1	TRBJ2-7	few	TRBV4-1	CASSLRDLDRGPLEQYF	TGCGCCAGCAGCCTTCGGGACCTGGACAGGGGGCCGCTTGAGCAGTACTTC
-	TRBJ1-1	-	TRBV5-1	CASSLEVMNTEAFF	TGCGCCAGCAGCTTGGAGGTGATGAACACTGAAGCTTTCTTT
TRBD1	TRBJ2-2	-	TRBV12-3/TRBV12-4	CASSSRGPGELFF	TGTGCCAGCAGTTCCAGGGGGCCCGGGGAGCTGTTTTTT
TRBD2	TRBJ2-7	few	TRBV9	CASSPTSGLYEQYF	TGTGCCAGCAGCCCAACTAGCGGTCTGTACGAGCAGTACTTC
-	TRBJ2-6	-	TRBV11-2	CASSFSDGSGANVLTF	TGTGCCAGCAGCTTTAGTGACGGCTCTGGGGCCAACGTCCTGACTTTC
TRBD1	TRBJ2-7	few	TRBV7-2	CASSLVGTASGQYF	TGTGCCAGCAGCTTAGTGGGGACAGCTTCTGGGCAGTACTTC
TRBD2	TRBJ2-7	-	TRBV20-1	CSARNLAGGTYEQYF	TGCAGTGCTAGAAATCTAGCGGGAGGTACCTACGAGCAGTACTTC
-	TRBJ2-1	-	TRBV9	CASNLGSSYNEQFF	TGTGCCAGCAATTTGGGGAGCTCCTACAATGAGCAGTTCTTC
-	TRBJ2-5	-	TRBV20-1	CSARDSWETQYF	TGCAGTGCTAGAGATAGTTGGGAGACCCAGTACTTC
-	TRBJ2-1	-	TRBV20-1	CSARDSPWDYNEQFF	TGCAGTGCTAGAGATAGCCCATGGGACTACAATGAGCAGTTCTTC